The present T cell receptor (beta chain) was sequenced within a study of tumor-infiltrating lymphocytes in primary liver carcinoma. With a constant-region primer, TCR beta cDNA was made from approximately 500 ng of total RNA. What produced the TCR beta libraries was three nested multiplex PCR rounds using slightly modified ARM-PCR. It was with TRBV1-TRBV30 forward primers and a C-beta reverse primer that the first two PCR rounds were run, at about 9 cycles each. From the multiplex PCR reads, TCRdb called clonotypes with MiXCR, one entry per CDR3 protein. The sample holds nearly 200,000 distinct CDR3 sequences, 65% seen once. Germline V gene sequence: CDR1 MNHNS, CDR2 SASEGT. The CDR3 is 13 residues long. Remarks on this clonotype: This may come from a read error, since a much larger clone is one base off.

Blood RNA was derived from unsorted whole blood, and germline DNA was extracted too. The J gene is TRBJ1-6, the V gene TRBV6-1; D remains unclear. Source material: peripheral blood. The TCR was taken from a woman aged 55-70 years with primary liver carcinoma and hepatitis B virus infection. The CDR3 protein is CASREADNSLLHF. The CDR3 DNA sequence: TGTGCCAGCAGGGAGGCGGATAATTCACTCCTCCACTTT.